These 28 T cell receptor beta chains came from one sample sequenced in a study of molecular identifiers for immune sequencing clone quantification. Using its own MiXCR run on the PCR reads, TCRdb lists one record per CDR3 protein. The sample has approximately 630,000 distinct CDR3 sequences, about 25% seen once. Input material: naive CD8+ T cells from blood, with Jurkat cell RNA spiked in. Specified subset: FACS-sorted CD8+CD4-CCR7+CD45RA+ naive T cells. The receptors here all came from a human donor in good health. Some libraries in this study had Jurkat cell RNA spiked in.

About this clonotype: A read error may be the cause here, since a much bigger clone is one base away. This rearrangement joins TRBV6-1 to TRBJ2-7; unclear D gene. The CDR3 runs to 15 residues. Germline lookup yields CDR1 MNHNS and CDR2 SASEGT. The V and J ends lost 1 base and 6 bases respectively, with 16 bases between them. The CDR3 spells CASSEGPEPSPEQYF. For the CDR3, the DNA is TGTGCCAGCAGTGAAGGCCCGGAGCCTAGTCCCGAGCAGTACTTC.

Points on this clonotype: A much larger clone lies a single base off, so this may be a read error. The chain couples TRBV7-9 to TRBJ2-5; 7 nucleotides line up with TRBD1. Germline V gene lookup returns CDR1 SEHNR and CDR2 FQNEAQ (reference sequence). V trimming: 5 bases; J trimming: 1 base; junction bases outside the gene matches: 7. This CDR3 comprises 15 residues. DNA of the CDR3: TGTGCCAGCAGCAGCTTGGGACAGCTCCAAGAGACCCAGTACTTC. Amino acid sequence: CASSSLGQLQETQYF.

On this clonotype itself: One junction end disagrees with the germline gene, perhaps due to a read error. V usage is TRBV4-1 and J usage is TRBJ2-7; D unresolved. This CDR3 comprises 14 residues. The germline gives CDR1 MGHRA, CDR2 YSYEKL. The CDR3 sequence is CTSSQERPTYEQYF. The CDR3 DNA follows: TGCACCAGCAGCCAAGAACGTCCGACCTACGAGCAGTACTTC.

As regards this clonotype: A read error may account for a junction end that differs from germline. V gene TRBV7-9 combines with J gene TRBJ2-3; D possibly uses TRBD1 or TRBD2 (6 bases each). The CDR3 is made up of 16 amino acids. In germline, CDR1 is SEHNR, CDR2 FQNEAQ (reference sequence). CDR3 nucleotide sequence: TGTGCCAGCGGCTTAGAGGAGGGGGTAGGCACAGATACGCAGTGTTTT. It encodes CASGLEEGVGTDTQCF.

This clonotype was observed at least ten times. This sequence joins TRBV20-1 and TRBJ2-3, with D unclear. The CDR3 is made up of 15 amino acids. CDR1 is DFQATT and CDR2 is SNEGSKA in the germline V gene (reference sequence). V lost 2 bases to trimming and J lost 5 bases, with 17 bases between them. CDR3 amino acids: CSARPLGIRGDTQYF. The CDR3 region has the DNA TGCAGTGCTAGACCCCTGGGGATTCGCGGAGATACGCAGTATTTT.

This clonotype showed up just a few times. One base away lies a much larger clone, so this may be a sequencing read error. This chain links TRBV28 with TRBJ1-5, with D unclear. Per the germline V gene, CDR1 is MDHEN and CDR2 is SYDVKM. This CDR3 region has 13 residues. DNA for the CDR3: TGTGCCTGCAGTTTGCGTAGCAATCAGCCCCAGCATTTT. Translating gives CACSLRSNQPQHF.

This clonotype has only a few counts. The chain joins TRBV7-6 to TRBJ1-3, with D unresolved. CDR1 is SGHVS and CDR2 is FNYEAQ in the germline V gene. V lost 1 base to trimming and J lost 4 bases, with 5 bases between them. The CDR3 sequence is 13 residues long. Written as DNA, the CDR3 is TGTGCCAGCAGCTTAGGCAGGGGAAACACCATATATTTT. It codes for CASSLGRGNTIYF. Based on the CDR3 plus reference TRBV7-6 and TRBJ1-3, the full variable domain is GAGVSQSPRYKVTKRGQDVALRCDPISGHVSLYWYRQALGQGPEFLTYFNYEAQQDKSGLPNDRFSAERPEGSISTLTIQRTEQRDSAMYRCASSLGRGNTIYFGEGSWLTVV.

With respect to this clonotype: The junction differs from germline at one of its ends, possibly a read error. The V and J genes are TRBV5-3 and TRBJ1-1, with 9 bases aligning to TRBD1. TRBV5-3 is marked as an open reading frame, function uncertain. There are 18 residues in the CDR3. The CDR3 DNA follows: TGTGCCAGCAGCTTAACTCCTCCGTGGAGGACAGGGGACACTAAAGCTTTCTTT. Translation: CASSLTPPWRTGDTKAFF.

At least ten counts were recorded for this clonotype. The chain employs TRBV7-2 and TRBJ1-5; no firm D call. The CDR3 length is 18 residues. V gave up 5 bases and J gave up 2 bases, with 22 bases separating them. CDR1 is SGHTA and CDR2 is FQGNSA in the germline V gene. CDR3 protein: CASSLLLKDEFGNQPQHF. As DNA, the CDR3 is TGTGCCAGCAGCCTCCTCTTAAAGGACGAGTTCGGCAATCAGCCCCAGCATTTT.

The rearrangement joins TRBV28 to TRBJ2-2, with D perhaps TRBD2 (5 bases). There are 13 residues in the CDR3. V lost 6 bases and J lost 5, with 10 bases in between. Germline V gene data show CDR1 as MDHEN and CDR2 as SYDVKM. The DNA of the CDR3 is TGTGCCAGCAGGGACTTTCAAACCGGGGAGCTGTTTTTT. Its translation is CASRDFQTGELFF. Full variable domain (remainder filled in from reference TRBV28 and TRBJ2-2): DVKVTQSSRYLVKRTGEKVFLECVQDMDHENMFWYRQDPGLGLRLIYFSYDVKMKEKGDIPEGYSVSREKKERFSLILESASTNQTSMYLCASRDFQTGELFFGEGSRLTVL.

The CDR3 protein is CASSQVTGHSGTTWWDTQYF. The CDR3 DNA sequence: TGTGCCAGCAGCCAAGTTACAGGACATTCCGGGACTACCTGGTGGGATACGCAGTATTTT. The chain combines TRBV3-1 with TRBJ2-3; 7 nucleotides agree with TRBD2. Unmatched junction bases numbered 22, after V lost 1 base and J lost 6 bases. The germline gives CDR1 LGHDT, CDR2 YNNKEL (reference sequence). The CDR3 covers 20 residues.

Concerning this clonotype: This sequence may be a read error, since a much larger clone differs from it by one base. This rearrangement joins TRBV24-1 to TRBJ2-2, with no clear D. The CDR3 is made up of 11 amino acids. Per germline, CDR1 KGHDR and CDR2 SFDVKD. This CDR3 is CTTSARGELFF. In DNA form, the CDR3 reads TGTACCACCAGTGCCCGCGGGGAGCTGTTTTTT.

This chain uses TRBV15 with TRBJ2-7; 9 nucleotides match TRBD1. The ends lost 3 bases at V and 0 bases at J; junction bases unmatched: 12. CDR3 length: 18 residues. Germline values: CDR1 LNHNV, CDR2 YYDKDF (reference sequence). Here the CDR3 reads CATSRFPRTDRGSYEQYF. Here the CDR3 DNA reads TGTGCCACCAGCAGGTTCCCCCGGACGGACAGGGGCTCCTACGAGCAGTACTTC.

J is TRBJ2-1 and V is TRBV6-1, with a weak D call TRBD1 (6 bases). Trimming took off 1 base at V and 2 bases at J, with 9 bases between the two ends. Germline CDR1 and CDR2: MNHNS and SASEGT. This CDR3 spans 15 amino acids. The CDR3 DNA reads TGTGCCAGCAGTGAAGGGTGGGACACCTACAATGAGCAGTTCTTC. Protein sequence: CASSEGWDTYNEQFF.

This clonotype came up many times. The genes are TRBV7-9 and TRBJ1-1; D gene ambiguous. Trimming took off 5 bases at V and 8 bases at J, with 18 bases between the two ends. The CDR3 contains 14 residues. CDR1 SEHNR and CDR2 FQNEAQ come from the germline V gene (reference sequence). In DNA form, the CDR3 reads TGTGCCAGCAGCCCGAGAAGTGGTAACCTCGAAGCTTTCTTT. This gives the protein CASSPRSGNLEAFF.

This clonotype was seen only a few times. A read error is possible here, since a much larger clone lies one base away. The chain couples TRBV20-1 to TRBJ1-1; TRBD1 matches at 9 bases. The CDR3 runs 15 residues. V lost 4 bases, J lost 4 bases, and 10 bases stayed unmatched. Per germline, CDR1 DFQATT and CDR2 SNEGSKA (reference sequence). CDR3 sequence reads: CSANKSGTGTTEAFF. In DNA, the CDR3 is TGCAGTGCTAACAAAAGCGGGACAGGGACCACTGAAGCTTTCTTT.

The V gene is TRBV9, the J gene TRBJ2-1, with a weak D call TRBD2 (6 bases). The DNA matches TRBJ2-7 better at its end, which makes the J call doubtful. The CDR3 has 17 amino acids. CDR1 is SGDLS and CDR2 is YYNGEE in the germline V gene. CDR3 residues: CASSGSHGSRSYNEQYF. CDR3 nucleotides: TGTGCCAGCAGCGGATCCCACGGGAGTAGGTCCTACAATGAGCAGTACTTC.

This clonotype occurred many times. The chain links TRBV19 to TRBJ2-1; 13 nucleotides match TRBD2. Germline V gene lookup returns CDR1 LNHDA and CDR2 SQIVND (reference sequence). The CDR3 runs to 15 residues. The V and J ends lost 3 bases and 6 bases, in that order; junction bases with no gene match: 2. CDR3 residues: CASSIGLAGANEQFF. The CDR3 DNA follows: TGTGCCAGTAGTATCGGACTAGCGGGGGCCAATGAGCAGTTCTTC.

CDR3 coding DNA: TGTGCCAGCAGCCGAACCGAGGACAGTTTATATTCACCCCTCCACTTT. Translation gives CASSRTEDSLYSPLHF. This chain links TRBV6-5 with TRBJ1-6, with D possibly TRBD1 on 6 matching bases. The CDR3 length is 16 residues. Germline V gene lookup returns CDR1 MNHEY and CDR2 SVGAGI. V lost 6 bases, J lost 8 bases, and 20 bases lay in between.

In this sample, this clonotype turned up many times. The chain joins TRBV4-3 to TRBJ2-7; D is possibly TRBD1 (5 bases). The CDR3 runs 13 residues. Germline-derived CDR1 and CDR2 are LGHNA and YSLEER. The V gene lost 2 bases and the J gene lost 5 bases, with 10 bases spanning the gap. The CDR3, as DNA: TGCGCCAGCAGCCAAACGACAGCCCACGAGCAGTACTTC. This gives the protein CASSQTTAHEQYF.

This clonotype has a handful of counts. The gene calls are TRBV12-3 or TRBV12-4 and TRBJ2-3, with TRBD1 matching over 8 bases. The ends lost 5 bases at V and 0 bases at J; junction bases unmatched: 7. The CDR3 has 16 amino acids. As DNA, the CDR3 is TGTGCCAGCAGTGTCCGGACAGGGAAAAGCACAGATACGCAGTATTTT. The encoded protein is CASSVRTGKSTDTQYF.

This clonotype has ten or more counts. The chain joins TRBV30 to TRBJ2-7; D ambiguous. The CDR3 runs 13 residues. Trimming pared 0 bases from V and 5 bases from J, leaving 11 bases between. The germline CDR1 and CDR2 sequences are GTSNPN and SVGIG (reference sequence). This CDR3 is CAWSVLASHEQYF. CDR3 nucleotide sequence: TGTGCCTGGAGTGTACTGGCATCCCACGAGCAGTACTTC. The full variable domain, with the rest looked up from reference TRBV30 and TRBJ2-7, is SQTIHQWPATLVQPVGSPLSLECTVEGTSNPNLYWYRQAAGRGLQLLFYSVGIGQISSEVPQNLSASRPQDRQFILSSKKLLLSDSGFYLCAWSVLASHEQYFGPGTRLTVT.

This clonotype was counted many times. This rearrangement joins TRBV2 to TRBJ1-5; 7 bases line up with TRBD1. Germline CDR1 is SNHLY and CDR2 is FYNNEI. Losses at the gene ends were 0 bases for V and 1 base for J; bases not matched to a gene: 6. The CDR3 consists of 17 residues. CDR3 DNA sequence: TGTGCCAGCAGTGAAGCGCACAGGGGACGGAGCAATCAGCCCCAGCATTTT. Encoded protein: CASSEAHRGRSNQPQHF.

The CDR3: CASSLDGNNEQFF. Written as DNA, the CDR3 is TGTGCCAGCAGTCTGGACGGGAACAATGAGCAGTTCTTC. J is TRBJ2-1 and V is TRBV28, with a tentative D call TRBD2 (5 bases). This CDR3 region has 13 residues. Per the germline V gene, CDR1 is MDHEN and CDR2 is SYDVKM. V was shortened by 5 bases and J by 5 bases, with 10 bases between the two germline ends.

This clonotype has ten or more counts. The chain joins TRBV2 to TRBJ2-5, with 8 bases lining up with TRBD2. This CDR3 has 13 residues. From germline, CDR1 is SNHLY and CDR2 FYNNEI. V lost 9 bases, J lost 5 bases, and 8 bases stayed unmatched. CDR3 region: CASSAGDGETQYF. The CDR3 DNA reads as TGTGCCAGTTCAGCGGGGGACGGGGAGACCCAGTACTTC.

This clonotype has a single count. CDR3 protein: CASSLVGGTYEKLFF. The CDR3 bases are TGTGCCAGCAGCTTGGTGGGTGGCACGTATGAAAAACTGTTTTTT. The chain joins TRBV5-6 to TRBJ1-4; no reliable D call. Germline V gives CDR1 SGHDT, CDR2 YYEEEE. The CDR3 consists of 15 residues. V lost 0 bases to trimming and J lost 6 bases, with 12 bases between them.

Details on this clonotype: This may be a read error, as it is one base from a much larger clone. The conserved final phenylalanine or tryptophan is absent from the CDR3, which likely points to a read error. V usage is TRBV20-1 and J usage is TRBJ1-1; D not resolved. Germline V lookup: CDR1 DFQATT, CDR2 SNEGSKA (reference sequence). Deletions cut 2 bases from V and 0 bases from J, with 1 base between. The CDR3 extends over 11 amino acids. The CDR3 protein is CSARLNTEAFY. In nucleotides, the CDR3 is TGCAGTGCTAGATTGAACACTGAAGCTTTCTAT.

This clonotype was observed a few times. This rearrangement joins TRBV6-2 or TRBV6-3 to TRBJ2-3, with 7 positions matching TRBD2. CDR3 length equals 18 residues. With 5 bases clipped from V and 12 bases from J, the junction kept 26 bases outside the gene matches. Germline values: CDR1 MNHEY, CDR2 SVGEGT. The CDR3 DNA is TGTGCCAGCAGTCCCAACTTCATGGGGAGGGCCGGGCTGTTCTCACAGTATTTT. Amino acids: CASSPNFMGRAGLFSQYF.